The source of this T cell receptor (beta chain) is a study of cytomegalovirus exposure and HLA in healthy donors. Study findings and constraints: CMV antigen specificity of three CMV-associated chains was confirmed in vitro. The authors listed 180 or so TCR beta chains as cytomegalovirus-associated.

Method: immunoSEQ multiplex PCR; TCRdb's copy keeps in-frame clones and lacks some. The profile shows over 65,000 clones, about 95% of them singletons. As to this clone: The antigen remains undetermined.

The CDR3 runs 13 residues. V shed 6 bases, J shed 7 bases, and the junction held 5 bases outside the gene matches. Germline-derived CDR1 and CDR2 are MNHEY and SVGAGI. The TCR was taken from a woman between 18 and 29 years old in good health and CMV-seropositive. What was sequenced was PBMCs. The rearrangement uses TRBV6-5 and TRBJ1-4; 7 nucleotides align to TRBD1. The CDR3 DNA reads TGTGCCAGCAGAGACAGGGATACTGAAAAACTGTTTTTT. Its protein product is CASRDRDTEKLFF.